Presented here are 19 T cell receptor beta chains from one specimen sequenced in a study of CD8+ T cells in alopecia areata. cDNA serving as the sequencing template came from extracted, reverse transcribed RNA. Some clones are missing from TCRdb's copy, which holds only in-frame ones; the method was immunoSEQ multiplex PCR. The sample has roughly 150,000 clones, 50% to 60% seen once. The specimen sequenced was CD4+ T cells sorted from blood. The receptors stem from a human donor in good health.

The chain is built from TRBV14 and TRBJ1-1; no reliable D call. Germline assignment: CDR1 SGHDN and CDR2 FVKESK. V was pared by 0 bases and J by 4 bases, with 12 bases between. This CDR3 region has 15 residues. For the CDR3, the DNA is TGTGCCAGCAGCCAAGATCGGTGGGTGGGCACTGAAGCTTTCTTT. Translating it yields CASSQDRWVGTEAFF.

CDR3 sequence (DNA): TGTGCCACCAGCAGGATCACAGGGGGCTTACTGGAGACCCAGTACTTC. The encoded protein is CATSRITGGLLETQYF. This rearrangement joins TRBV15 to TRBJ2-5; 9 bases align to TRBD1. Per the germline V gene, CDR1 is LNHNV and CDR2 is YYDKDF (reference sequence). After removal of 3 bases from V and 5 bases from J, the junction contained 10 bases not matched to a gene. This CDR3 is 16 amino acids long.

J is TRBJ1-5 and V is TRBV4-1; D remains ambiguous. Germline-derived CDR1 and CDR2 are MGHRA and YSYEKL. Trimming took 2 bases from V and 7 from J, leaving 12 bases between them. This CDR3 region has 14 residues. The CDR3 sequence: CASSQHGLLQPQHF. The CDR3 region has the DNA TGCGCCAGCAGCCAACATGGCCTCCTCCAGCCCCAGCATTTT.

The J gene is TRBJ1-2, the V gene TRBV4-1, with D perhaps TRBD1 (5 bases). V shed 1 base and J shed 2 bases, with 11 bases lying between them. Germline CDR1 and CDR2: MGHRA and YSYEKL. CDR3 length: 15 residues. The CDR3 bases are TGCGCCAGCAGCCAAGGTGGGACCGACAACTATGGCTACACCTTC. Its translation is CASSQGGTDNYGYTF.

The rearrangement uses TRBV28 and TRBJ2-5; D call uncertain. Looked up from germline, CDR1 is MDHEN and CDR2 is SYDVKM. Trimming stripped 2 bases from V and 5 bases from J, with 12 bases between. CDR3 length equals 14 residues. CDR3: CASSLDGVLETQYF. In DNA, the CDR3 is TGTGCCAGCAGTTTAGATGGGGTACTGGAGACCCAGTACTTC.

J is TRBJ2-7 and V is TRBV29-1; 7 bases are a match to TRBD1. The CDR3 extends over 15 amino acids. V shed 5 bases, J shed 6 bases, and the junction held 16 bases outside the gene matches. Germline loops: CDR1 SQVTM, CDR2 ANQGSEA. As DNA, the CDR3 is TGCAGCGTTACGACAGGGCGGGTCCCCAGGACCGAGCAGTACTTC. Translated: CSVTTGRVPRTEQYF.

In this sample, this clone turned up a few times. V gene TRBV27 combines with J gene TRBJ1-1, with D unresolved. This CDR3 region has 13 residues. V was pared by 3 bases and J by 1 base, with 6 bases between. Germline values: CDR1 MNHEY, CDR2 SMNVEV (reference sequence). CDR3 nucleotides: TGTGCCAGCAGTTTTTACTGGAACACTGAAGCTTTCTTT. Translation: CASSFYWNTEAFF.

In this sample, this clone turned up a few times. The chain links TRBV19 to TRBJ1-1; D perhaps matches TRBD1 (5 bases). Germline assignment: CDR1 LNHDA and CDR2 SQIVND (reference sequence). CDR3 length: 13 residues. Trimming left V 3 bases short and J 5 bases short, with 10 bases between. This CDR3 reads CASSIWGETEAFF. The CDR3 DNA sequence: TGTGCCAGTAGTATCTGGGGGGAGACTGAAGCTTTCTTT.

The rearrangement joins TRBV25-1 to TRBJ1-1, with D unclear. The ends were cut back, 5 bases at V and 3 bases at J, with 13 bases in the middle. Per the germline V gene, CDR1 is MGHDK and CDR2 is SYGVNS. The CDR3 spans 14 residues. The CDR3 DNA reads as TGTGCCAGCAGTTCCTATACCTCGGACACTGAAGCTTTCTTT. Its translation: CASSSYTSDTEAFF.

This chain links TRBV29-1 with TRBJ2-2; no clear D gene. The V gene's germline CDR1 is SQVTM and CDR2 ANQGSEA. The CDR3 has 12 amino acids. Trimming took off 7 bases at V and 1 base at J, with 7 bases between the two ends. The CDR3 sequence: CSAGENTGELFF. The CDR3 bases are TGCAGCGCTGGGGAGAACACCGGGGAGCTGTTTTTT.

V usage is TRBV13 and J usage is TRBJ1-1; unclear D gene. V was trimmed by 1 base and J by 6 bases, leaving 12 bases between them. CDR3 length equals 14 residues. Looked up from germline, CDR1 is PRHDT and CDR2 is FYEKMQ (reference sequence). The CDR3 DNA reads TGTGCCAGCAGCTTAGATTGGGTCAGCTCTGAAGCTTTCTTT. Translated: CASSLDWVSSEAFF.

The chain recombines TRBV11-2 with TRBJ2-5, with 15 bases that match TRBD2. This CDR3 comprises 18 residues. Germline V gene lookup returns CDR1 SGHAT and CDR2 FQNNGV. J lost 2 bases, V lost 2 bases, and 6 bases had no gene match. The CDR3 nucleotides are TGTGCCAGCAGCTTAACAGGACTAGCGGGAGGGGGACAAGAGACCCAGTACTTC. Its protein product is CASSLTGLAGGGQETQYF.

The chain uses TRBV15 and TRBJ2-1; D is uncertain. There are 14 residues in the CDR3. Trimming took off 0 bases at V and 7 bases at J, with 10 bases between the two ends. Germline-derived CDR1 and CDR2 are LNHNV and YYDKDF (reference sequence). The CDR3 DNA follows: TGTGCCACCAGCAGAGATAATATTGGTAATGAGCAGTTCTTC. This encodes CATSRDNIGNEQFF.

CDR3 DNA sequence: TGTGCCAGCAGTGAAGCCGGGCCCCACGAGGGTGGCTACACCTTC. It codes for CASSEAGPHEGGYTF. The genes are TRBV2 and TRBJ1-2; no reliable D call. The germline gives CDR1 SNHLY, CDR2 FYNNEI. CDR3 length: 15 amino acids. Trimming shortened V by 0 bases and J by 7 bases, and 15 bases separated the two germline ends.

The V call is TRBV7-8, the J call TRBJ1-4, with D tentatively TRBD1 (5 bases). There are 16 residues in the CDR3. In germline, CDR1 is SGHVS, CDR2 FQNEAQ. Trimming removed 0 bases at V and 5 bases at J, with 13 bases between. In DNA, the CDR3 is TGTGCCAGCAGCTTAGCGCGCGGGGCAAGGAATGAAAAACTGTTTTTT. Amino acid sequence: CASSLARGARNEKLFF.

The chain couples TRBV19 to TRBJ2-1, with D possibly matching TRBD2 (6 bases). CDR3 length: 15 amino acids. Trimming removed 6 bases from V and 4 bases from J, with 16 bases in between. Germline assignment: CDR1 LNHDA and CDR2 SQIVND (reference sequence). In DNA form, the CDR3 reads TGTGCCAGTAGCGCCCCCGTGGGAGGTTACAATGAGCAGTTCTTC. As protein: CASSAPVGGYNEQFF.

CDR3 sequence: CSVHTGSGANVLTF. Written as DNA, the CDR3 is TGCAGCGTCCACACAGGGTCTGGGGCCAACGTCCTGACTTTC. The chain is built from TRBV29-1 and TRBJ2-6; D might be TRBD1 (6 bases). Germline CDR1 is SQVTM and CDR2 is ANQGSEA. The CDR3 is 14 residues long. With 6 bases removed from V and 1 base from J, the gap between germline ends came to 10 bases.

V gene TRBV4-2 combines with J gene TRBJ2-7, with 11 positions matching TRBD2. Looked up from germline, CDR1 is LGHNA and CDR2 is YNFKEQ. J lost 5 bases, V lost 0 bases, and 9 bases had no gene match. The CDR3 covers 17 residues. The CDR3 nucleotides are TGTGCCAGCAGCCAAGAACTAGCGGGAGAGGGACGGAACGAGCAGTACTTC. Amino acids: CASSQELAGEGRNEQYF.

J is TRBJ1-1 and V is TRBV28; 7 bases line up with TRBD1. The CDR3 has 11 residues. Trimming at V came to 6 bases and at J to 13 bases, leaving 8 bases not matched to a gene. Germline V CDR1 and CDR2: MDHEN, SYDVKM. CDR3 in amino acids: CASSLGQLGFF. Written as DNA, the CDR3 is TGTGCCAGCAGCCTGGGACAGCTCGGTTTCTTT.